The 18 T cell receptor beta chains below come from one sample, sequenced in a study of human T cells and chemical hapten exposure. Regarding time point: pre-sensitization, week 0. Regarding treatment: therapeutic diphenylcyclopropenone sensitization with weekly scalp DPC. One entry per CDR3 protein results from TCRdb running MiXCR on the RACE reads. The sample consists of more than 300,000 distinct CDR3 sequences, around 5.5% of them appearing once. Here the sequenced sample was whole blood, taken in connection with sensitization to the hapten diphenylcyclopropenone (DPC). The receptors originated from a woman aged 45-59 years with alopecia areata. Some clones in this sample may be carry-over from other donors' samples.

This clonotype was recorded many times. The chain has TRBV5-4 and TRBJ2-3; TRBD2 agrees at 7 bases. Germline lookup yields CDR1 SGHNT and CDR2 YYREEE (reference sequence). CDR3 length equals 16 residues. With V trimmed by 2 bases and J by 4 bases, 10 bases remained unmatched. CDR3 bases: TGTGCCAGCAGCTTACCGACTAGCATTCAATCAGATACGCAGTATTTT. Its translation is CASSLPTSIQSDTQYF.

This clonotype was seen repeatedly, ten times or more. This chain's CDR3 is CASKRGPETQYF. The DNA for the CDR3 is TGTGCCAGCAAAAGGGGGCCGGAGACCCAGTACTTC. The chain joins TRBV2 to TRBJ2-5, with 7 bases matching TRBD1. Unmatched junction bases numbered 4, after V lost 7 bases and J lost 5 bases. This CDR3 comprises 12 residues. CDR1 is SNHLY, CDR2 FYNNEI, per germline.

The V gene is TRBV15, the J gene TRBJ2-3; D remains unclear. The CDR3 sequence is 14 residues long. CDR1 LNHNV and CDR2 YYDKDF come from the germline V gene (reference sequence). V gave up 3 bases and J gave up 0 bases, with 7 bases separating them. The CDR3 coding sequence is TGTGCCACCAGCAGTTTAGTGAGCACAGATACGCAGTATTTT. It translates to CATSSLVSTDTQYF.

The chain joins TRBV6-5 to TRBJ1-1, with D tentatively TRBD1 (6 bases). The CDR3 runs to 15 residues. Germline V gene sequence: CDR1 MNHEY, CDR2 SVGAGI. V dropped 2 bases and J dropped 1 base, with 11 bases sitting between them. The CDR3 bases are TGTGCCAGCAGTTACAGCGGGGGCCCGAACACTGAAGCTTTCTTT. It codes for CASSYSGGPNTEAFF.

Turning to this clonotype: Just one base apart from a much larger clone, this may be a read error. The CDR3: CAISEPEVAGELFF. For the CDR3, the DNA is TGTGCCATCAGTGAGCCCGAGGTTGCCGGGGAGCTGTTTTTT. This chain connects TRBV10-3 to TRBJ2-2; no firm D call. The germline gives CDR1 ENHRY, CDR2 SYGVKD. Trimming left V 2 bases short and J 6 bases short, with 10 bases between. CDR3 length equals 14 residues.

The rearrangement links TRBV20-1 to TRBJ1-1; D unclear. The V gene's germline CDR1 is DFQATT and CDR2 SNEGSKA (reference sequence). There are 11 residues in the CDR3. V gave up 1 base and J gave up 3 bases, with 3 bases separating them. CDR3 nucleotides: TGCAGTGCTAGAGCTGACACTGAAGCTTTCTTT. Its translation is CSARADTEAFF.

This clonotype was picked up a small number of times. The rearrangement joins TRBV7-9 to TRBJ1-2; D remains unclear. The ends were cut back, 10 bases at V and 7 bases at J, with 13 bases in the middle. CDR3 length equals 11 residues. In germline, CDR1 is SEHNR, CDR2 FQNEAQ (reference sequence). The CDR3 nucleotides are TGTGCCATTCAACGGGCCTTTGGCTACACCTTC. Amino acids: CAIQRAFGYTF.

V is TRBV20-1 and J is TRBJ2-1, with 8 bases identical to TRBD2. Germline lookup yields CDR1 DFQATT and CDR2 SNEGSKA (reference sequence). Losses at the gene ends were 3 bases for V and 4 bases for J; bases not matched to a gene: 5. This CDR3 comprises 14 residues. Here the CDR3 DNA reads TGCAGTGCTAGCCAAGGACTAGCTTACAATGAGCAGTTCTTC. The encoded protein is CSASQGLAYNEQFF.

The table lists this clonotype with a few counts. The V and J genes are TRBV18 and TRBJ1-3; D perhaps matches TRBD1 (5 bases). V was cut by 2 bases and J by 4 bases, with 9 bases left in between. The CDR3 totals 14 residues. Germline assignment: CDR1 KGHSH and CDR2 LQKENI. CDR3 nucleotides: TGTGCCAGCTCACCAGAGGGGTTCGGAAACACCATATATTTT. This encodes CASSPEGFGNTIYF.

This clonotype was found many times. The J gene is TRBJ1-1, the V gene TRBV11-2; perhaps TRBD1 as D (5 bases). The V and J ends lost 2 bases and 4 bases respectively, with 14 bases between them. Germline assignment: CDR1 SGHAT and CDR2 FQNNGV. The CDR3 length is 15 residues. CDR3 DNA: TGTGCCAGCAGCTTAAACTGGCCGGGGCCCACTGAAGCTTTCTTT. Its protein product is CASSLNWPGPTEAFF. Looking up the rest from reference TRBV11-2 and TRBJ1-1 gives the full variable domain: EAGVAQSPRYKIIEKRQSVAFWCNPISGHATLYWYQQILGQGPKLLIQFQNNGVVDDSQLPKDRFSAERLKGVDSTLKIQPAKLEDSAVYLCASSLNWPGPTEAFFGQGTRLTVV.

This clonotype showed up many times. CDR3 sequence: CASSLGLAGGRGANVLTF. The CDR3 DNA follows: TGTGCCAGCAGCTTGGGGCTAGCGGGGGGGCGAGGGGCCAACGTCCTGACTTTC. The J gene is TRBJ2-6, the V gene TRBV5-6, with TRBD2 matching 12 bases. V lost 0 bases and J lost 4; bases outside the gene matches: 5. CDR1 is SGHDT and CDR2 is YYEEEE in the germline V gene. The CDR3 extends over 18 amino acids. Together with reference TRBV5-6 and TRBJ2-6, the CDR3 gives the full variable domain: DAGVTQSPTHLIKTRGQQVTLRCSPKSGHDTVSWYQQALGQGPQFIFQYYEEEERQRGNFPDRFSGHQFPNYSSELNVNALLLGDSALYLCASSLGLAGGRGANVLTFGAGSRLTVL.

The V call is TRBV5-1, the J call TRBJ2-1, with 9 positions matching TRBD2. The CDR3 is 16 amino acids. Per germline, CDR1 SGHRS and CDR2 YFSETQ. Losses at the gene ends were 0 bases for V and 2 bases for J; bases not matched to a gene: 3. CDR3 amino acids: CASSLVGGGAYNEQFF. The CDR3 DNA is TGCGCCAGCAGCTTGGTAGGCGGGGGGGCCTACAATGAGCAGTTCTTC.

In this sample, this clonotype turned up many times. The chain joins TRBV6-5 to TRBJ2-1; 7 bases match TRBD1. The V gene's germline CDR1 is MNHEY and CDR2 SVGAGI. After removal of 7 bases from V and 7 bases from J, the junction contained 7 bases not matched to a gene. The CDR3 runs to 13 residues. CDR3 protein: CASTKQGTNEQFF. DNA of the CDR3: TGTGCCAGCACTAAACAGGGGACGAATGAGCAGTTCTTC.

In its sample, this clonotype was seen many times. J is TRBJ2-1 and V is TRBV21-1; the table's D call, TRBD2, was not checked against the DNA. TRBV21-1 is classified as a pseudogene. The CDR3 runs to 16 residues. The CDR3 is CASSKRQQAGPNEQFF. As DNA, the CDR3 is TGTGCCAGCAGCAAAAGGCAGCAGGCGGGCCCCAATGAGCAGTTCTTC.

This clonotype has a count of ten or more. DNA of the CDR3: TGTGCCAGCCGACAGGCTGGGGCCAACGTCCTGACTTTC. The encoded protein is CASRQAGANVLTF. This chain joins TRBV12-3 or TRBV12-4 and TRBJ2-6; tentative D call: TRBD1 (6 bases). Trimming took 8 bases from V and 2 from J, leaving 7 bases between them. The CDR3 length is 13 residues.

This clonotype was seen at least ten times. CDR3 DNA: TGTGCCAGCAACCGACAGGGAGCCTACGAGCAGTACTTC. Its translation: CASNRQGAYEQYF. The chain carries TRBV12-3 or TRBV12-4 and TRBJ2-7, with TRBD1 matching over 7 bases. This CDR3 spans 13 amino acids. Trimming took 7 bases from V and 2 from J; bases not matched to a gene: 5.

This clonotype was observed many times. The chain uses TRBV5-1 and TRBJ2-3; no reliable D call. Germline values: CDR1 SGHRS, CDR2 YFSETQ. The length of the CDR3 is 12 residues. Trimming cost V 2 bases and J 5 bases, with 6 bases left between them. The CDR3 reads CASSFTKDTQYF. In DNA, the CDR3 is TGCGCCAGCAGCTTTACAAAAGATACGCAGTATTTT.

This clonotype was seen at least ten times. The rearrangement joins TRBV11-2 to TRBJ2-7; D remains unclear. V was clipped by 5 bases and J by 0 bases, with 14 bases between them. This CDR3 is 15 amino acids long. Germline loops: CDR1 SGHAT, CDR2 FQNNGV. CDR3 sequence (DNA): TGTGCCAGCAGCCCACACCCACCGATCTCCTACGAGCAGTACTTC. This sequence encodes CASSPHPPISYEQYF.